The 23 T cell receptor beta chains reported below all come from one sample, sequenced in a study of blood T cell repertoires in COVID-19. Here immunoSEQ multiplex PCR was the method, and the copy in TCRdb shows in-frame clones only, minus some. The data contain approximately 170,000 clones, under 90% of them seen just once; the ten biggest clones take up 8% to 11%. The sequencing sample was made of peripheral blood. The receptors come from a woman of 80 years or more with active or convalescent COVID-19.

The J gene is TRBJ2-5, the V gene TRBV4-2; D unresolved. Germline loops: CDR1 LGHNA, CDR2 YNFKEQ. The CDR3 has 13 residues. Trimming removed 1 base at V and 3 bases at J, with 6 bases between. The CDR3 nucleotides are TGTGCCAGCAGCCAAGTCCTAGAAGAGACCCAGTACTTC. Translated: CASSQVLEETQYF.

This clone was seen only a few times. The chain recombines TRBV5-4 with TRBJ1-4; possible D gene TRBD1, 5 bases. This CDR3 is 16 amino acids long. CDR1 and CDR2 from the germline V gene are SGHNT and YYREEE (reference sequence). Trimming stripped 4 bases from V and 0 bases from J, with 13 bases between. As DNA, the CDR3 is TGTGCCAGCAGCCGGGGCGGGAGTGCAACTAATGAAAAACTGTTTTTT. It translates to CASSRGGSATNEKLFF.

The chain links TRBV28 to TRBJ1-2, with 7 bases lining up with TRBD1. The CDR3 consists of 16 residues. Per germline, CDR1 MDHEN and CDR2 SYDVKM. Losses at the gene ends were 8 bases for V and 8 bases for J; bases not matched to a gene: 20. The CDR3 reads CASGLYGQASLGGYTF. CDR3 DNA: TGTGCCAGCGGATTATACGGACAGGCTTCCCTGGGCGGCTACACCTTC.

The table lists this clone with a few counts. The gene calls are TRBV11-2 and TRBJ2-3; 7 nucleotides agree with TRBD1. V shed 1 base, J shed 3 bases, and the junction held 7 bases outside the gene matches. CDR1 is SGHAT and CDR2 is FQNNGV in the germline V gene. The CDR3 is 16 residues long. Here the CDR3 DNA reads TGTGCCAGCAGCTTAGTCGAGGGGGCGATAACAGATACGCAGTATTTT. It is translated as CASSLVEGAITDTQYF.

The chain has TRBV5-1 and TRBJ1-2; TRBD1 matches 8 bases. The CDR3 covers 15 residues. Losses at the gene ends were 4 bases for V and 4 bases for J; bases not matched to a gene: 9. Germline assignment: CDR1 SGHRS and CDR2 YFSETQ. The CDR3 is CASSEVTGGSYGYTF. DNA of the CDR3: TGCGCCAGCAGCGAGGTAACAGGGGGGAGCTATGGCTACACCTTC.

The chain links TRBV11-3 to TRBJ1-3, with no clear D. This CDR3 spans 15 amino acids. CDR1 is SGHNT, CDR2 YENEEA, per germline. The ends were cut back, 8 bases at V and 2 bases at J, with 16 bases in the middle. For the CDR3, the DNA is TGTGCCAGCCGGACTACGGATGGGGCTGGAAACACCATATATTTT. Amino acid sequence: CASRTTDGAGNTIYF.

There are a few counts of this clone. The chain employs TRBV29-1 and TRBJ1-1; D call uncertain. Germline V gene sequence: CDR1 SQVTM, CDR2 ANQGSEA. V lost 7 bases and J 1 base, leaving 10 bases between the germline ends. The CDR3 loop spans 12 amino acids. The CDR3 region has the DNA TGCAGCGGCGGTGGAAGGAACACTGAAGCTTTCTTT. It translates to CSGGGRNTEAFF.

The rearrangement links TRBV5-6 to TRBJ1-2, with a possible D match to TRBD1 (6 bases). Deletions cut 2 bases from V and 2 bases from J, with 10 bases between. This CDR3 is built from 14 residues. The germline V gene encodes CDR1 SGHDT and CDR2 YYEEEE. The CDR3 DNA reads as TGTGCCAGCAGCTTCCCGACAGGAAACTATGGCTACACCTTC. Amino acid sequence: CASSFPTGNYGYTF.

The table lists this clone with a few counts. The J gene is TRBJ2-1, the V gene TRBV9; the match to TRBD2 covers 7 bases. V shed 2 bases, J shed 4 bases, and the junction held 3 bases outside the gene matches. This CDR3 has 14 amino acids. Germline loops: CDR1 SGDLS, CDR2 YYNGEE. The CDR3 spells CASSVLAGYNEQFF. CDR3 bases: TGTGCCAGCAGCGTGTTAGCGGGTTACAATGAGCAGTTCTTC.

In DNA, the CDR3 is TGCGCCAGCAGGCCGGGACCTGGGACAGGGGACACAGATACGCAGTATTTT. This sequence encodes CASRPGPGTGDTDTQYF. The chain has TRBV5-1 and TRBJ2-3, with 10 bases fitting TRBD1. The CDR3 is made up of 17 amino acids. With 5 bases clipped from V and 2 bases from J, the junction kept 11 bases outside the gene matches. CDR1 and CDR2 (germline): SGHRS, YFSETQ. The variable domain in full, completed from reference TRBV5-1 and TRBJ2-3, reads KAGVTQTPRYLIKTRGQQVTLSCSPISGHRSVSWYQQTPGQGLQFLFEYFSETQRNKGNFPGRFSGRQFSNSRSEMNVSTLELGDSALYLCASRPGPGTGDTDTQYFGPGTRLTVL.

J is TRBJ2-5 and V is TRBV7-3; 10 bases fit TRBD1. V dropped 1 base and J dropped 2; count of bases not matched to a gene: 7. Germline assignment: CDR1 SGHTA and CDR2 FQGTGA. There are 17 residues in the CDR3. DNA for the CDR3: TGTGCCAGCAGCTTAAGGGGTCCGGGACAGGGGCAAGAGACCCAGTACTTC. This encodes CASSLRGPGQGQETQYF.

The chain uses TRBV5-1 and TRBJ2-7, with D perhaps TRBD2 (6 bases). The CDR3 is 16 amino acids. V lost 0 bases to trimming and J lost 0 bases, with 13 bases between them. Germline V gene sequence: CDR1 SGHRS, CDR2 YFSETQ. CDR3 sequence (DNA): TGCGCCAGCAGCTTGGGATCTAGCGATCTCTCCTACGAGCAGTACTTC. Amino acids: CASSLGSSDLSYEQYF.

The chain uses TRBV6-6 and TRBJ1-2; D ambiguous. This CDR3 has 12 residues. CDR1 and CDR2 (germline): MNHNY, SVGAGI (reference sequence). The ends were cut back, 5 bases at V and 2 bases at J, with 6 bases in the middle. CDR3 nucleotides: TGTGCCAGCAGTCAGGAGAACTATGGCTACACCTTC. Translating it yields CASSQENYGYTF.

This clone was seen a single time. The chain employs TRBV5-1 and TRBJ2-6; no definite D call. Per the germline V gene, CDR1 is SGHRS and CDR2 is YFSETQ. The CDR3 totals 13 residues. V was clipped by 6 bases and J by 2 bases, with 6 bases between them. The CDR3 reads CASTPPGANVLTF. CDR3 in DNA: TGCGCCAGCACCCCTCCTGGGGCCAACGTCCTGACTTTC.

This clone was recorded a few times. The V gene is TRBV5-1, the J gene TRBJ1-6; D unclear. CDR3 length equals 16 residues. Germline lookup yields CDR1 SGHRS and CDR2 YFSETQ. The ends were cut back, 0 bases at V and 10 bases at J, with 17 bases in the middle. The CDR3 spells CASSLVRPGENSPLHF. In DNA, the CDR3 is TGCGCCAGCAGCTTGGTCAGGCCAGGTGAAAACTCACCCCTCCACTTT.

The CDR3 spells CASSWVAGQETQYF. The CDR3 DNA follows: TGCGCCAGCAGCTGGGTAGCGGGCCAAGAGACCCAGTACTTC. This chain uses TRBV5-1 with TRBJ2-5; 7 nucleotides match TRBD2. Germline values: CDR1 SGHRS, CDR2 YFSETQ. After removal of 3 bases from V and 1 base from J, the junction contained 3 bases not matched to a gene. There are 14 residues in the CDR3.

The chain combines TRBV28 with TRBJ1-5; the match to TRBD1 covers 10 bases. This CDR3 is 14 amino acids long. Looked up from germline, CDR1 is MDHEN and CDR2 is SYDVKM. J was trimmed by 5 bases and V by 2 bases; bases with no gene match: 0. As DNA, the CDR3 is TGTGCCAGCAGTTTAGGGACAGGGGATCAGCCCCAGCATTTT. As protein: CASSLGTGDQPQHF.

In nucleotides, the CDR3 is TGTGCCAGCGAGGGACTAGCGGGAGTCTACAATGAGCAGTTCTTC. The encoded protein is CASEGLAGVYNEQFF. The gene calls are TRBV2 and TRBJ2-1; 14 positions agree with TRBD2. Germline values: CDR1 SNHLY, CDR2 FYNNEI. This CDR3 comprises 15 residues. With V trimmed by 8 bases and J by 3 bases, 3 bases remained unmatched.

This clone was seen a single time. This chain joins TRBV6-1 and TRBJ1-2, with TRBD1 matching over 8 bases. This CDR3 spans 16 amino acids. V shed 1 base and J 1 base; nucleotides not matched to a gene: 5. CDR1 is MNHNS and CDR2 is SASEGT in the germline V gene. The CDR3 protein is CASSEDRTGFNYGYTF. The CDR3 region has the DNA TGTGCCAGCAGTGAAGATAGGACAGGGTTTAACTATGGCTACACCTTC.

This rearrangement joins TRBV5-8 to TRBJ2-5, with no clear D. This CDR3 is built from 14 residues. V gave up 0 bases and J gave up 4 bases, with 10 bases separating them. CDR1 is SGHTS and CDR2 is YDEGEE in the germline V gene. Here the CDR3 DNA reads TGTGCCAGCAGCTTGGAGGCAGGTTTAGAGACCCAGTACTTC. Translated, it gives CASSLEAGLETQYF.

The chain combines TRBV10-3 with TRBJ1-2; D perhaps matches TRBD1 (6 bases). Germline CDR1 ENHRY, CDR2 SYGVKD. The CDR3 length is 14 residues. The V and J ends lost 7 bases and 8 bases respectively, with 20 bases between them. CDR3 in DNA: TGTGCCATCACTAAACAGGGATCCCTAGGGGGCTACACCTTC. Protein product: CAITKQGSLGGYTF.

The V and J genes are TRBV6-6 and TRBJ2-1; possibly TRBD2 for D (6 bases). The CDR3 extends over 15 amino acids. The germline V and J ends were trimmed by 8 bases and 0 bases, with 14 bases remaining between them. Germline CDR1 reads MNHNY; CDR2 reads SVGAGI (reference sequence). This CDR3 reads CASHPDGSSYNEQFF. Written as DNA, the CDR3 is TGTGCCAGCCACCCGGACGGGAGCTCCTACAATGAGCAGTTCTTC.

The genes are TRBV7-3 and TRBJ2-7; 9 bases match TRBD1. Trimming cost V 5 bases and J 5 bases; bases outside gene matches: 10. The CDR3 is 15 residues long. CDR1 and CDR2 from the germline V gene are SGHTA and FQGTGA. CDR3 nucleotide sequence: TGTGCCAGCAGCACCCTTACAGGGGGCAAGGACGAGCAGTACTTC. Its protein product is CASSTLTGGKDEQYF.